The 32 T cell receptor beta chains below all came from one sample that was sequenced in a study of cytomegalovirus exposure and HLA in healthy donors. 60 Vbeta and 13 Jbeta primers were used in PCR. This table comes from immunoSEQ multiplex PCR, and its TCRdb copy is limited to in-frame clones, with some not included. The sample lists 250,000 or so clones, 80% to 85% occurring once. The sample taken for sequencing was PBMCs. The receptors shown here come from a woman between 55 and 75 years old in good health and CMV-seropositive.

The rearrangement uses TRBV4-1 and TRBJ1-1; TRBD1 is a possible D gene (5 bases). Germline values: CDR1 MGHRA, CDR2 YSYEKL. This CDR3 has 17 amino acids. With 3 bases removed from V and 4 bases from J, the gap between germline ends came to 21 bases. This chain's CDR3 is CASSHPTGPTPTTEAFF. In nucleotides, the CDR3 is TGCGCCAGCAGCCATCCCACAGGACCTACCCCGACCACTGAAGCTTTCTTT.

The chain carries TRBV6-6 and TRBJ2-5, with TRBD2 as a possible D gene (6 bases). This CDR3 is built from 16 residues. Trimming shortened V by 0 bases and J by 4 bases, and 15 bases separated the two germline ends. From germline, CDR1 is MNHNY and CDR2 SVGAGI (reference sequence). This chain's CDR3 is CASSYSIERVGETQYF. In DNA, the CDR3 is TGTGCCAGCAGTTACTCCATTGAGCGGGTGGGAGAGACCCAGTACTTC.

The rearrangement links TRBV5-1 to TRBJ2-3; D might be TRBD1 (6 bases). The CDR3 sequence is 15 residues long. Trimming pared 10 bases from V and 2 bases from J, leaving 20 bases between. Germline lookup yields CDR1 SGHRS and CDR2 YFSETQ. CDR3 sequence: CASRGGKILTDTQYF. The CDR3 DNA sequence: TGCGCCTCGAGAGGGGGTAAAATACTCACAGATACGCAGTATTTT.

The rearrangement uses TRBV9 and TRBJ1-5; 8 bases fit TRBD1. From germline, CDR1 is SGDLS and CDR2 YYNGEE. J lost 1 base, V lost 4 bases, and 4 bases had no gene match. This CDR3 is 15 amino acids long. CDR3 nucleotides: TGTGCCAGCAGCCTGACAGGGGTCAGCAATCAGCCCCAGCATTTT. This codes for CASSLTGVSNQPQHF.

Here the CDR3 reads CASSVEAIAGTVYNEQFF. In nucleotides, the CDR3 is TGTGCCAGCAGCGTAGAGGCAATAGCGGGGACGGTATACAATGAGCAGTTCTTC. The chain combines TRBV9 with TRBJ2-1; 8 bases line up with TRBD2. The V and J ends lost 0 bases and 4 bases, in that order; junction bases with no gene match: 12. The CDR3 extends over 18 amino acids. CDR1 SGDLS and CDR2 YYNGEE come from the germline V gene.

The chain has TRBV5-1 and TRBJ2-7; TRBD2 agrees at 10 bases. The J segment lost 2 bases and the V segment lost 5 bases, leaving 4 bases of the junction unmatched. The CDR3 loop spans 14 amino acids. CDR1 is SGHRS, CDR2 YFSETQ, per germline. The CDR3 sequence: CASSRTSGAYEQYF. CDR3 in DNA: TGCGCCAGCAGTAGGACTAGCGGAGCCTACGAGCAGTACTTC.

The genes are TRBV5-6 and TRBJ2-7; D is unclear. Germline V gives CDR1 SGHDT, CDR2 YYEEEE. V was shortened by 0 bases and J by 5 bases, with 3 bases between the two germline ends. This CDR3 has 11 amino acids. The DNA of the CDR3 is TGTGCCAGCAGCTTGGGCGACGAGCAGTACTTC. This gives the protein CASSLGDEQYF.

The chain links TRBV19 to TRBJ2-1; 11 bases fit TRBD2. Germline-derived CDR1 and CDR2 are LNHDA and SQIVND (reference sequence). The CDR3 totals 12 residues. V shed 10 bases and J 8 bases; nucleotides not matched to a gene: 4. CDR3 loop: CATVAGGDEQFF. The CDR3 nucleotides read TGTGCCACCGTAGCGGGAGGGGATGAGCAGTTCTTC.

The rearrangement joins TRBV12-5 to TRBJ2-1, with 8 bases that match TRBD2. Germline CDR1 and CDR2: LGHNT and FRNRAP. V gave up 6 bases and J gave up 0 bases; unmatched junction bases: 10. The CDR3 length is 17 residues. The CDR3 here is CASGETAGAYSYNEQFF. The DNA for the CDR3 is TGTGCTAGTGGAGAAACAGCGGGAGCCTACTCCTACAATGAGCAGTTCTTC.

This chain joins TRBV27 and TRBJ2-1; 12 bases line up with TRBD2. Germline values: CDR1 MNHEY, CDR2 SMNVEV (reference sequence). The CDR3 sequence is 15 residues long. J lost 7 bases, V lost 5 bases, and 6 bases had no gene match. This chain's CDR3 is CASSPTSGGWNEQFF. Here the CDR3 DNA reads TGTGCCAGCAGTCCGACTAGCGGGGGTTGGAATGAGCAGTTCTTC.

CDR3 nucleotides: TGTGCCAGCAGCTGGACAGGGATCACCGGGGAGCTGTTTTTT. The encoded protein is CASSWTGITGELFF. The chain couples TRBV6-1 to TRBJ2-2; 8 bases fit TRBD1. Germline V lookup: CDR1 MNHNS, CDR2 SASEGT. CDR3 size: 14 residues. V lost 6 bases, J lost 4 bases, and 4 bases stayed unmatched.

This clone was found once. J is TRBJ2-1 and V is TRBV28; TRBD2 might be the D (6 bases). The germline gives CDR1 MDHEN, CDR2 SYDVKM. The CDR3 length is 16 residues. Trimming pared 3 bases from V and 7 bases from J, leaving 19 bases between. The CDR3 protein is CASSLSLASRRNEQFF. DNA of the CDR3: TGTGCCAGCAGTTTGTCACTAGCTTCCAGACGGAATGAGCAGTTCTTC.

V gene TRBV9 combines with J gene TRBJ2-3, with D unclear. V was shortened by 2 bases and J by 2 bases, with 9 bases between the two germline ends. The CDR3 spans 14 residues. Germline V gene data show CDR1 as SGDLS and CDR2 as YYNGEE. The CDR3 loop is CASSVERHTDTQYF. The CDR3 coding sequence is TGTGCCAGCAGCGTTGAGAGGCACACAGATACGCAGTATTTT.

This clone showed up just a few times. This rearrangement joins TRBV5-4 to TRBJ2-5; 14 bases map to TRBD2. J was trimmed by 4 bases and V by 4 bases; bases with no gene match: 6. The CDR3 runs to 16 residues. Germline V gene data show CDR1 as SGHNT and CDR2 as YYREEE (reference sequence). CDR3: CASSPGTSGRAETQYF. In DNA form, the CDR3 reads TGTGCCAGCAGCCCCGGGACTAGCGGGAGAGCAGAGACCCAGTACTTC.

This clone has a handful of counts. This sequence joins TRBV10-3 and TRBJ1-5; the match to TRBD1 covers 7 bases. The CDR3 has 14 amino acids. V trimming: 5 bases; J trimming: 4 bases; junction bases outside the gene matches: 5. CDR1 is ENHRY, CDR2 SYGVKD, per germline. The CDR3 loop reads CAISIGTANQPQHF. The CDR3 region has the DNA TGTGCCATCAGTATAGGGACAGCTAATCAGCCCCAGCATTTT.

The CDR3 region is CASSPTDRPAQYF. The CDR3, as DNA: TGTGCCAGCAGCCCTACGGACAGGCCTGCGCAGTATTTT. The V gene is TRBV7-9, the J gene TRBJ2-3; TRBD1 matches 7 bases. Looked up from germline, CDR1 is SEHNR and CDR2 is FQNEAQ (reference sequence). The CDR3 is 13 amino acids. Germline trimming cut 5 bases from V and 10 bases from J; bases unmatched to any gene: 9.

The chain employs TRBV5-1 and TRBJ2-3; D is undetermined. CDR1 is SGHRS, CDR2 YFSETQ, per germline. The CDR3 is 13 amino acids. V gave up 6 bases and J gave up 1 base, with 9 bases separating them. This chain's CDR3 is CASTTSGTDTQYF. The DNA of the CDR3 is TGCGCCAGCACAACTTCGGGCACAGATACGCAGTATTTT.

Concerning this clone itself: Other nucleotide sequences from this sample produce the same CDR3. The chain recombines TRBV28 with TRBJ1-1; D gene uncertain. Trimming cost V 6 bases and J 3 bases, with 8 bases left between them. CDR3 length equals 12 residues. Per the germline V gene, CDR1 is MDHEN and CDR2 is SYDVKM. The CDR3 DNA reads TGTGCCAGCAGCCCCCGGTACACTGAAGCTTTCTTT. Translating gives CASSPRYTEAFF.

In its sample, this clone was seen a few times. Written as DNA, the CDR3 is TGTGCCAGCGTTGGACAGGCAGTAACCGGGGAGCTGTTTTTT. Its translation is CASVGQAVTGELFF. This chain links TRBV2 with TRBJ2-2; 7 bases fit TRBD1. The length of the CDR3 is 14 residues. CDR1 and CDR2 from the germline V gene are SNHLY and FYNNEI. V lost 8 bases, J lost 5 bases, and 8 bases stayed unmatched. The complete variable domain, with remaining parts taken from reference TRBV2 and TRBJ2-2, reads EPEVTQTPSHQVTQMGQEVILRCVPISNHLYFYWYRQILGQKVEFLVSFYNNEISEKSEIFDDQFSVERPDGSNFTLKIRSTKLEDSAMYFCASVGQAVTGELFFGEGSRLTVL.

The chain has TRBV9 and TRBJ2-7; tentative D call: TRBD2 (6 bases). With 5 bases removed from V and 6 bases from J, the gap between germline ends came to 18 bases. Germline V gene lookup returns CDR1 SGDLS and CDR2 YYNGEE. The CDR3 is 14 amino acids. CDR3 region: CASSPGDRVREQYF. The CDR3 DNA reads TGTGCCAGCAGTCCGGGAGATAGGGTCCGCGAGCAGTACTTC.

This clone was found a few times. This chain joins TRBV7-3 and TRBJ2-2, with TRBD1 as a possible D gene (5 bases). Germline CDR1 reads SGHTA; CDR2 reads FQGTGA. The CDR3 covers 15 residues. V shed 4 bases and J shed 2 bases, with 11 bases lying between them. CDR3 sequence: CASSSGHPNTGELFF. The CDR3 DNA follows: TGTGCCAGCAGCTCCGGACACCCCAACACCGGGGAGCTGTTTTTT.

V is TRBV5-4 and J is TRBJ2-7, with 10 positions matching TRBD2. Per the germline V gene, CDR1 is SGHNT and CDR2 is YYREEE (reference sequence). Losses at the gene ends were 4 bases for V and 6 bases for J; bases not matched to a gene: 10. CDR3 length: 15 amino acids. The CDR3 region has the DNA TGTGCCAGCAGCCGACCGGGACTAGCGTTAGGCGAGCAGTACTTC. Encoded protein: CASSRPGLALGEQYF.

The genes are TRBV27 and TRBJ2-7, with D perhaps TRBD2 (7 bases). With 4 bases removed from V and 1 base from J, the gap between germline ends came to 14 bases. The CDR3 is 15 residues long. Germline assignment: CDR1 MNHEY and CDR2 SMNVEV (reference sequence). In nucleotides, the CDR3 is TGTGCCAGCAGTTCCGCGGGGGCGGGGTCCTACGAGCAGTACTTC. Protein sequence: CASSSAGAGSYEQYF.

V gene TRBV28 combines with J gene TRBJ1-1; TRBD1 might be the D (6 bases). Germline values: CDR1 MDHEN, CDR2 SYDVKM. V dropped 7 bases and J dropped 1 base, with 16 bases sitting between them. CDR3 length: 15 residues. CDR3 region: CASTTGGLGNTEAFF. CDR3 DNA: TGTGCCAGCACTACGGGGGGCCTCGGGAACACTGAAGCTTTCTTT.

This chain uses TRBV10-1 with TRBJ2-2, with D perhaps TRBD2 (5 bases). There are 14 residues in the CDR3. V shed 3 bases and J shed 5 bases, with 10 bases lying between them. Germline V gene data show CDR1 as WNHNN and CDR2 as SYGVQD (reference sequence). The CDR3 here is CASSDTGNTGELFF. The CDR3 bases are TGCGCCAGCAGTGATACGGGGAATACCGGGGAGCTGTTTTTT.

This clone was picked up a small number of times. This chain joins TRBV2 and TRBJ2-7, with TRBD2 as a possible D gene (5 bases). V was trimmed by 3 bases and J by 0 bases, leaving 6 bases between them. CDR1 and CDR2 (germline): SNHLY, FYNNEI. The CDR3 spans 13 residues. In DNA, the CDR3 is TGTGCCAGCAGTGACGGACTCTCCTACGAGCAGTACTTC. This sequence encodes CASSDGLSYEQYF.

The J gene is TRBJ2-2, the V gene TRBV19; TRBD2 matches 7 bases. The CDR3 loop spans 15 amino acids. With V trimmed by 7 bases and J by 1 base, 6 bases remained unmatched. Germline CDR1 is LNHDA and CDR2 is SQIVND (reference sequence). As DNA, the CDR3 is TGTGCCAGTACCACTAGCGACTTGAACACCGGGGAGCTGTTTTTT. Its protein is CASTTSDLNTGELFF.

In the case of this clone: The same CDR3 arises from other DNA sequences in this sample as well. The gene calls are TRBV18 and TRBJ2-7; D unresolved. Trimming took off 3 bases at V and 0 bases at J, with 3 bases between the two ends. The CDR3 loop spans 12 amino acids. CDR1 is KGHSH and CDR2 is LQKENI in the germline V gene. CDR3 region: CASSPSSYEQYF. Here the CDR3 DNA reads TGTGCCAGCTCACCGAGCTCCTACGAGCAGTACTTC.

The V call is TRBV9, the J call TRBJ2-5; perhaps TRBD2 as D (5 bases). The CDR3 is 14 residues long. Germline CDR1 reads SGDLS; CDR2 reads YYNGEE. The germline V and J ends were trimmed by 4 bases and 4 bases, with 14 bases remaining between them. CDR3 protein: CASSPTRLTETQYF. The CDR3 nucleotides are TGTGCCAGCAGCCCTACTAGACTCACAGAGACCCAGTACTTC.

The genes are TRBV7-9 and TRBJ1-2; D is unclear. Per the germline V gene, CDR1 is SEHNR and CDR2 is FQNEAQ (reference sequence). Trimming removed 3 bases from V and 0 bases from J, with 8 bases in between. There are 14 residues in the CDR3. CDR3 in amino acids: CASSFGVTNYGYTF. The CDR3 DNA sequence: TGTGCCAGCAGCTTCGGGGTCACTAACTATGGCTACACCTTC.

The chain links TRBV11-2 to TRBJ2-1; 8 bases are a match to TRBD2. The V gene's germline CDR1 is SGHAT and CDR2 FQNNGV. The CDR3 is 15 amino acids. V dropped 5 bases and J dropped 7; count of bases not matched to a gene: 10. Written as DNA, the CDR3 is TGTGCCAGCAGCCGGATCGGCGGGAGGAGGAATGAGCAGTTCTTC. This codes for CASSRIGGRRNEQFF. The variable domain in full, completed from reference TRBV11-2 and TRBJ2-1, reads EAGVAQSPRYKIIEKRQSVAFWCNPISGHATLYWYQQILGQGPKLLIQFQNNGVVDDSQLPKDRFSAERLKGVDSTLKIQPAKLEDSAVYLCASSRIGGRRNEQFFGPGTRLTVL.

There are a few counts of this clone. The chain is built from TRBV29-1 and TRBJ2-3, with D possibly being TRBD1 (6 bases). The CDR3 extends over 22 amino acids. V was pared by 4 bases and J by 3 bases, with 38 bases between. In germline, CDR1 is SQVTM, CDR2 ANQGSEA. CDR3 sequence reads: CSVVPLYKAVTLWGHRTDTQYF. DNA of the CDR3: TGCAGCGTTGTACCTTTGTACAAAGCTGTAACATTGTGGGGACATAGGACAGATACGCAGTATTTT.